One and the same sample provided the 2 T cell receptor beta chains below, sequenced in a study of cytomegalovirus exposure and HLA in healthy donors. With 60 Vbeta and 13 Jbeta primers, the PCR was carried out. Sequencing used immunoSEQ multiplex PCR; TCRdb keeps in-frame clones, though not all of them. The sample includes 130,000 or so clones, approximately 67% of them seen just once. The sequencing sample was made of PBMCs. The receptors come from a man between 18 and 35 years old in good health and CMV-seronegative.

V usage is TRBV5-4 and J usage is TRBJ1-4, with unresolved D. This CDR3 comprises 15 residues. The germline CDR1 and CDR2 sequences are SGHNT and YYREEE (reference sequence). V was shortened by 4 bases and J by 6 bases, with 16 bases between the two germline ends. The CDR3 nucleotides read TGTGCCAGCAGCGAATTGGGAGGAACCCATGAAAAACTGTTTTTT. Amino acid sequence: CASSELGGTHEKLFF.

The V call is TRBV7-2, the J call TRBJ2-5, with D possibly matching TRBD2 (5 bases). The V and J ends lost 5 bases and 2 bases respectively, with 9 bases between them. In germline, CDR1 is SGHTA, CDR2 FQGNSA. The CDR3 runs to 13 residues. The CDR3 loop reads CASSLIAQETQYF. The CDR3 region has the DNA TGTGCCAGCAGCCTGATAGCGCAAGAGACCCAGTACTTC.